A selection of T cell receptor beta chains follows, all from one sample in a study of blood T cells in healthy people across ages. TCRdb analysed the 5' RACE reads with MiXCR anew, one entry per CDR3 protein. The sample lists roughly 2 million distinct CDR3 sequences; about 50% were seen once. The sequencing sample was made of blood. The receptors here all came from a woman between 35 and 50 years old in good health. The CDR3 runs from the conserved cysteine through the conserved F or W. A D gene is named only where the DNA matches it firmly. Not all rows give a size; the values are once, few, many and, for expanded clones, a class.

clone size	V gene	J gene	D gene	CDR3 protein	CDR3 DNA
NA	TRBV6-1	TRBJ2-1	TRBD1	CASSEDRGYEQFF	TGTGCCAGCAGTGAAGACAGGGGCTATGAGCAGTTCTTC
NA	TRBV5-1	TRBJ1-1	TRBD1	CASRPDRGQTEAFF	TGCGCCAGCAGACCCGACAGGGGGCAGACTGAAGCTTTCTTT
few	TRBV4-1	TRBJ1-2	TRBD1	CASSQSEDRGHLGYTF	TGCGCCAGCAGCCAATCGGAGGACAGGGGGCATCTCGGCTACACCTTC
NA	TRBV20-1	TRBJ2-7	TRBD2	CSAGGGLHREQYF	TGCAGTGCCGGCGGGGGGCTCCATCGCGAGCAGTACTTC
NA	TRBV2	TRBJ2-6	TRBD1	CASSPGTGPLSGANVLTF	TGTGCCAGCAGCCCCGGGACAGGGCCTCTCTCTGGGGCCAACGTCCTGACTTTC
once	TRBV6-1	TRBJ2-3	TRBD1	CASTDPGQPTDTQYF	TGTGCCAGCACCGACCCGGGACAGCCCACAGATACGCAGTATTTT
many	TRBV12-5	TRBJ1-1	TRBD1	CATSTGSEAFF	TGTGCTACATCGACAGGGTCTGAAGCTTTCTTT
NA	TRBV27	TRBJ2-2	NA	CASSSFVPGELFF	TGTGCCAGCAGTTCCTTCGTTCCCGGGGAGCTGTTTTTT
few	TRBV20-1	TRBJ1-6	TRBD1	CSAMDRNSYSPLHF	TGCAGTGCCATGGACAGGAATTCGTATTCACCCCTCCACTTT
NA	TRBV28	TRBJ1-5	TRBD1	CAGSPGGRDSNQPQHF	TGTGCCGGCAGTCCAGGGGGCAGGGATAGCAATCAGCCCCAGCATTTT
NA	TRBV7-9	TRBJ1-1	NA	CASSTAGLSEAFF	TGTGCCAGCAGCACGGCAGGTTTATCTGAAGCTTTCTTT